What follows are 17 T cell receptor beta chains derived from one specimen sequenced in a study of response to subunit inactivated influenza vaccine. TCRdb recomputed calls from the RT-PCR reads with MiXCR, one row per CDR3 protein. The table has some 500,000 distinct CDR3 sequences, around 13% seen once; the top ten hold about an eighth. Sequences were derived from PBMCs from blood, sampled 40 to 50 days after vaccination. All receptors come from a man aged 50 to 59 who received an inactivated influenza vaccine.

There are many counts of this clonotype. This chain joins TRBV7-2 and TRBJ2-7; D is unclear. The germline V gene has CDR1 SGHTA and CDR2 FQGNSA. The CDR3 is 14 amino acids. The V end was cut by 3 bases, the J end by 0 bases, with 9 bases between. CDR3 DNA sequence: TGTGCCAGCAGCTTTCAGGAGAGCTCCTACGAGCAGTACTTC. Protein: CASSFQESSYEQYF.

The chain couples TRBV12-3 or TRBV12-4 to TRBJ2-7; D is unclear. Deletions cut 3 bases from V and 2 bases from J, with 8 bases between. The CDR3 contains 13 residues. CDR3 loop: CASSFTATYEQYF. CDR3 DNA sequence: TGTGCCAGCAGTTTCACAGCTACCTACGAGCAGTACTTC.

This clonotype was seen a handful of times. The chain combines TRBV20-1 with TRBJ2-2, with 7 bases fitting TRBD1. Unmatched junction bases numbered 5, after V lost 5 bases and J lost 2 bases. This CDR3 has 14 amino acids. Germline CDR1 DFQATT, CDR2 SNEGSKA (reference sequence). The CDR3 loop reads CSAPQGQNTGELFF. The CDR3, as DNA: TGCAGTGCTCCACAGGGGCAAAACACCGGGGAGCTGTTTTTT.

This clonotype was seen at least ten times. V gene TRBV6-2 or TRBV6-3 combines with J gene TRBJ2-1; tentative D call: TRBD2 (6 bases). The CDR3 extends over 16 amino acids. Germline CDR1 reads MNHEY; CDR2 reads SVGEGT. Trimming left V 10 bases short and J 2 bases short, with 21 bases between. The CDR3 sequence: CATLFSGGVAYNEQFF. CDR3 DNA: TGTGCCACCCTATTTTCCGGGGGAGTCGCCTACAATGAGCAGTTCTTC.

The rearrangement uses TRBV12-3 or TRBV12-4 and TRBJ2-7; D uncertain. The length of the CDR3 is 15 residues. The germline V and J ends were trimmed by 3 bases and 3 bases, with 15 bases remaining between them. The CDR3 DNA reads as TGTGCCAGCAGTTTTACTTTGGGCAGTCGCTACGAGCAGTACTTC. It is translated as CASSFTLGSRYEQYF.

This clonotype was seen just once. This chain uses TRBV20-1 with TRBJ2-5; TRBD2 agrees at 8 bases. Germline CDR1 and CDR2: DFQATT and SNEGSKA (reference sequence). This CDR3 comprises 14 residues. The trim removed 4 bases at V and 0 bases at J, leaving 4 bases unmatched. The CDR3 protein is CSANSGTNQETQYF. The CDR3, as DNA: TGCAGTGCTAATAGCGGGACAAACCAAGAGACCCAGTACTTC.

This clonotype has more than one count but fewer than ten. The chain couples TRBV12-3 or TRBV12-4 to TRBJ2-1; 11 bases fit TRBD1. The J segment lost 7 bases and the V segment lost 6 bases, leaving 8 bases of the junction unmatched. The CDR3 is 15 amino acids. CDR3 amino acids: CASRWGQGVANEQFF. The CDR3 DNA reads TGTGCCAGCAGGTGGGGACAGGGGGTGGCGAATGAGCAGTTCTTC.

This clonotype was seen a few times. The chain uses TRBV7-2 and TRBJ1-1, with TRBD1 matching 9 bases. This CDR3 contains 14 residues. Germline-derived CDR1 and CDR2 are SGHTA and FQGNSA. V shed 4 bases, J shed 7 bases, and the junction held 7 bases outside the gene matches. The DNA of the CDR3 is TGTGCCAGCAGCTCAGGACAGGGGACAAATGAAGCTTTCTTT. Residues: CASSSGQGTNEAFF.

This clonotype has more than one count but fewer than ten. This sequence joins TRBV20-1 and TRBJ1-2; no reliable D call. Trimming took off 0 bases at V and 5 bases at J, with 13 bases between the two ends. This CDR3 region has 14 residues. In germline, CDR1 is DFQATT, CDR2 SNEGSKA (reference sequence). CDR3 coding DNA: TGCAGTGCTAGAGATCTTGGGGATTGGTATGGCTACACCTTC. This codes for CSARDLGDWYGYTF.

In this sample, this clonotype turned up a few times. The chain employs TRBV4-2 and TRBJ2-7; D not resolved. Trimming stripped 0 bases from V and 0 bases from J, with 6 bases between. The CDR3 contains 14 residues. Germline loops: CDR1 LGHNA, CDR2 YNFKEQ. CDR3 loop: CASSQESLSYEQYF. The CDR3 DNA reads as TGTGCCAGCAGCCAAGAGAGCCTCTCCTACGAGCAGTACTTC.

This clonotype appeared many times. The chain employs TRBV24-1 and TRBJ1-5; D possibly corresponds to TRBD1 (6 bases). The V end was cut by 4 bases, the J end by 2 bases, with 8 bases between. The CDR3 has 14 residues. The germline gives CDR1 KGHDR, CDR2 SFDVKD. CDR3 protein: CATSDNRGNQPQHF. DNA of the CDR3: TGTGCCACCAGTGACAACAGGGGCAATCAGCCCCAGCATTTT.

This clonotype was counted between two and nine times. The gene calls are TRBV9 and TRBJ2-5, with D perhaps TRBD1 (5 bases). The germline V gene encodes CDR1 SGDLS and CDR2 YYNGEE. V shed 3 bases and J shed 0 bases, with 6 bases lying between them. The CDR3 is made up of 13 amino acids. The CDR3 loop reads CASSGGNQETQYF. The CDR3 nucleotides are TGTGCCAGCAGCGGGGGCAACCAAGAGACCCAGTACTTC.

The table lists this clonotype with a few counts. The chain uses TRBV7-3 and TRBJ2-1; D is unclear. CDR3 length: 12 residues. In germline, CDR1 is SGHTA, CDR2 FQGTGA. The V and J ends lost 4 bases and 9 bases respectively, with 10 bases between them. CDR3 amino acids: CASSSRLGEQFF. CDR3 nucleotides: TGTGCCAGCAGCTCCCGCCTGGGTGAGCAGTTCTTC.

The chain uses TRBV5-6 and TRBJ2-2; 8 bases are a match to TRBD1. The germline CDR1 and CDR2 sequences are SGHDT and YYEEEE. Germline trimming cut 4 bases from V and 4 bases from J; bases unmatched to any gene: 12. The CDR3 has 17 amino acids. The CDR3 bases are TGTGCCAGCAGCCCTATTGGACAGGGTGAAGGCACCGGGGAGCTGTTTTTT. Its translation: CASSPIGQGEGTGELFF.

The V gene is TRBV27, the J gene TRBJ1-5, with 9 bases matching TRBD1. Germline-derived CDR1 and CDR2 are MNHEY and SMNVEV (reference sequence). CDR3 length: 13 residues. V lost 5 bases, J lost 7 bases, and 3 bases stayed unmatched. Here the CDR3 reads CASSHGTGQPQHF. The CDR3 nucleotides read TGTGCCAGCAGTCACGGGACAGGGCAGCCCCAGCATTTT.

This clonotype turned up a few times. J is TRBJ2-7 and V is TRBV7-9, with D maybe TRBD2 (6 bases). Per germline, CDR1 SEHNR and CDR2 FQNEAQ (reference sequence). Trimming removed 5 bases at V and 2 bases at J, with 16 bases between. This CDR3 contains 15 residues. DNA for the CDR3: TGTGCCAGCAGCCGCCGGGCTAGCGAACCCTACGAGCAGTACTTC. This translates into CASSRRASEPYEQYF.

This rearrangement joins TRBV29-1 to TRBJ2-1; 8 bases are shared with TRBD1. The CDR3 is 15 residues long. The V segment lost 3 bases and the J segment 6 bases; nucleotides outside the gene matches: 10. Germline-derived CDR1 and CDR2 are SQVTM and ANQGSEA. The CDR3 DNA reads as TGCAGCGTTGACGGTTTGGGACAGGTATTCAATGAGCAGTTCTTC. It yields the protein CSVDGLGQVFNEQFF.